Below are 32 T cell receptor beta chains sequenced from a single sample in a study of beta chain features in type 1 diabetes. Sequenced material consisted of expressed TCRB transcripts (all of the isolated RNA was reverse transcribed). Produced via immunoSEQ multiplex PCR; TCRdb's table is partial and in-frame only. This sample yields approximately 150,000 clones, of which around a tenth are seen a single time; around 0.65% belongs to the top ten. The source material was central memory CD4+ T cells from blood. The source is a woman aged 40 to 50 in good health.

This clone was picked up a small number of times. The chain carries TRBV2 and TRBJ2-5, with a weak D call TRBD1 (5 bases). Germline-derived CDR1 and CDR2 are SNHLY and FYNNEI. This CDR3 is built from 15 residues. Trimming cost V 5 bases and J 9 bases, with 22 bases left between them. The CDR3 region has the DNA TGTGCCAGCAGTCAGACCCGGACCGCCGAAGGGGCCCAGTACTTC. This encodes CASSQTRTAEGAQYF.

This clone was counted between two and nine times. This specimen includes other DNA sequences encoding the same CDR3. This chain connects TRBV5-1 to TRBJ2-3, with D perhaps matching TRBD2 (6 bases). The V gene's germline CDR1 is SGHRS and CDR2 YFSETQ. V shed 2 bases and J shed 0 bases, with 10 bases lying between them. The CDR3 runs 15 residues. CDR3 nucleotide sequence: TGCGCCAGCAGCTTCGGGGGTTTGAGCACAGATACGCAGTATTTT. This gives the protein CASSFGGLSTDTQYF.

The CDR3 reads CASSPDSGTGQFVNYGYTF. DNA for the CDR3: TGTGCCAGCAGCCCGGACTCTGGGACAGGGCAGTTTGTAAATTATGGCTACACCTTC. The V call is TRBV4-2, the J call TRBJ1-2, with 9 nucleotides matching TRBD1. J was trimmed by 5 bases and V by 4 bases; bases with no gene match: 20. The CDR3 loop spans 19 amino acids. The germline CDR1 and CDR2 sequences are LGHNA and YNFKEQ.

This clone showed up just a few times. The chain joins TRBV5-1 to TRBJ1-5, with D perhaps TRBD1 (6 bases). The germline CDR1 and CDR2 sequences are SGHRS and YFSETQ. Trimming removed 4 bases from V and 5 bases from J, with 13 bases in between. This CDR3 contains 14 residues. The CDR3 nucleotides read TGCGCCAGCAGCCCCGGGGGGCTCGATCAGCCCCAGCATTTT. Residues: CASSPGGLDQPQHF. Filled out from reference TRBV5-1 and TRBJ1-5, the complete variable domain reads KAGVTQTPRYLIKTRGQQVTLSCSPISGHRSVSWYQQTPGQGLQFLFEYFSETQRNKGNFPGRFSGRQFSNSRSEMNVSTLELGDSALYLCASSPGGLDQPQHFGDGTRLSIL.

J is TRBJ1-2 and V is TRBV6-5, with TRBD1 matching 7 bases. With 5 bases clipped from V and 4 bases from J, the junction kept 7 bases outside the gene matches. Germline loops: CDR1 MNHEY, CDR2 SVGAGI. The CDR3 runs to 14 residues. This CDR3 is CASSREQGIYGYTF. In DNA form, the CDR3 reads TGTGCCAGCAGTAGGGAACAGGGGATCTATGGCTACACCTTC.

This chain joins TRBV14 and TRBJ1-2; a possible D gene is TRBD1 (6 bases). The CDR3 is made up of 14 amino acids. V lost 5 bases and J 2 bases, leaving 12 bases between the germline ends. The germline V gene has CDR1 SGHDN and CDR2 FVKESK. The CDR3 protein is CASSGTGNNYGYTF. The CDR3 DNA follows: TGTGCCAGCAGCGGTACAGGGAACAACTATGGCTACACCTTC. Full variable domain (missing parts from reference TRBV14 and TRBJ1-2): EAGVTQFPSHSVIEKGQTVTLRCDPISGHDNLYWYRRVMGKEIKFLLHFVKESKQDESGMPNNRFLAERTGGTYSTLKVQPAELEDSGVYFCASSGTGNNYGYTFGSGTRLTVV.

The V call is TRBV5-4, the J call TRBJ1-2, with 8 bases that match TRBD1. Germline V gives CDR1 SGHNT, CDR2 YYREEE (reference sequence). Germline trimming cut 0 bases from V and 3 bases from J; bases unmatched to any gene: 7. The CDR3 is made up of 16 amino acids. This chain's CDR3 is CASSLAEAGGYYGYTF. CDR3 sequence (DNA): TGTGCCAGCAGCTTGGCCGAGGCAGGGGGCTACTATGGCTACACCTTC.

V and J are TRBV14 and TRBJ1-6; unclear D gene. The V gene's germline CDR1 is SGHDN and CDR2 FVKESK. This CDR3 region has 13 residues. V lost 1 base and J 7 bases, leaving 5 bases between the germline ends. In nucleotides, the CDR3 is TGTGCCAGCAGCCAAGCTGCGAATTCACCCCTCCACTTT. Encoded protein: CASSQAANSPLHF.

This clone was recorded a few times. V gene TRBV5-4 combines with J gene TRBJ1-6, with 7 nucleotides matching TRBD1. Germline trimming cut 6 bases from V and 10 bases from J; bases unmatched to any gene: 13. The CDR3 is 15 amino acids. From germline, CDR1 is SGHNT and CDR2 YYREEE (reference sequence). The CDR3 region is CASTVADRVGSPLHF. The CDR3 DNA reads as TGTGCCAGCACCGTAGCCGACAGGGTAGGCTCACCCCTCCACTTT.

The chain combines TRBV2 with TRBJ1-1; the match to TRBD1 covers 7 bases. Trimming took 6 bases from V and 2 from J; bases not matched to a gene: 12. This CDR3 contains 16 residues. In germline, CDR1 is SNHLY, CDR2 FYNNEI. The DNA of the CDR3 is TGTGCCAGCAGCCCGACAGGGCCCCTGACTAACACTGAAGCTTTCTTT. Its translation: CASSPTGPLTNTEAFF. Based on the CDR3 plus reference TRBV2 and TRBJ1-1, the full variable domain is EPEVTQTPSHQVTQMGQEVILRCVPISNHLYFYWYRQILGQKVEFLVSFYNNEISEKSEIFDDQFSVERPDGSNFTLKIRSTKLEDSAMYFCASSPTGPLTNTEAFFGQGTRLTVV.

The genes are TRBV11-2 and TRBJ1-1; no definite D call. V was cut by 4 bases and J by 5 bases, with 11 bases left in between. The CDR3 has 13 amino acids. Germline V lookup: CDR1 SGHAT, CDR2 FQNNGV. The CDR3 is CASSSQPGTEAFF. DNA for the CDR3: TGTGCCAGCAGCTCCCAGCCGGGGACTGAAGCTTTCTTT.

This chain joins TRBV5-1 and TRBJ1-2; TRBD1 matches 7 bases. Germline CDR1 is SGHRS and CDR2 is YFSETQ. Trimming at V came to 4 bases and at J to 6 bases, leaving 9 bases not matched to a gene. This CDR3 is 14 amino acids long. CDR3 in amino acids: CASSTGQPRDGYTF. In DNA, the CDR3 is TGCGCCAGCAGCACGGGACAGCCTCGAGATGGCTACACCTTC.

This chain connects TRBV7-2 to TRBJ2-7; 10 positions match TRBD2. Per germline, CDR1 SGHTA and CDR2 FQGNSA. CDR3 size: 15 residues. The trim removed 4 bases at V and 2 bases at J, leaving 5 bases unmatched. The CDR3 reads CASSSTSGAPYEQYF. CDR3 DNA: TGTGCCAGCAGCTCAACTAGCGGGGCCCCCTACGAGCAGTACTTC.

This clone was observed a few times. The chain combines TRBV10-3 with TRBJ2-3; D ambiguous. V lost 4 bases and J 6 bases, leaving 8 bases between the germline ends. Germline CDR1 is ENHRY and CDR2 is SYGVKD. The length of the CDR3 is 12 residues. CDR3 protein: CAISGLRDTQYF. CDR3 sequence (DNA): TGTGCCATCAGTGGCCTCAGGGATACGCAGTATTTT.

V is TRBV5-1 and J is TRBJ2-5; D is uncertain. This CDR3 has 14 amino acids. Trimming took off 2 bases at V and 3 bases at J, with 11 bases between the two ends. CDR1 and CDR2 (germline): SGHRS, YFSETQ. The CDR3 loop reads CASSFTAPEETQYF. The CDR3 nucleotides read TGCGCCAGCAGCTTCACAGCCCCCGAAGAGACCCAGTACTTC. The full variable domain, completed using reference TRBV5-1 and TRBJ2-5, is KAGVTQTPRYLIKTRGQQVTLSCSPISGHRSVSWYQQTPGQGLQFLFEYFSETQRNKGNFPGRFSGRQFSNSRSEMNVSTLELGDSALYLCASSFTAPEETQYFGPGTRLLVL.

This clone showed up just a few times. V is TRBV5-8 and J is TRBJ2-7; 10 positions match TRBD1. Germline CDR1 is SGHTS and CDR2 is YDEGEE. The CDR3 loop spans 15 amino acids. V shed 4 bases, J shed 1 base, and the junction held 5 bases outside the gene matches. CDR3 amino acids: CASSPGQGLSYEQYF. The CDR3, as DNA: TGTGCCAGCAGCCCGGGACAGGGGTTATCCTACGAGCAGTACTTC. The variable domain in full, with the rest retrieved from reference TRBV5-8 and TRBJ2-7, is EAGVTQSPTHLIKTRGQQATLRCSPISGHTSVYWYQQALGLGLQFLLWYDEGEERNRGNFPPRFSGRQFPNYSSELNVNALELEDSALYLCASSPGQGLSYEQYFGPGTRLTVT.

Only a few counts were recorded for this clone. The rearrangement links TRBV7-2 to TRBJ1-5; maybe TRBD1 (6 bases). Trimming left V 5 bases short and J 4 bases short, with 15 bases between. CDR1 is SGHTA, CDR2 FQGNSA, per germline. The length of the CDR3 is 15 residues. The CDR3 loop is CASSQAGQNNQPQHF. DNA for the CDR3: TGTGCCAGCAGCCAAGCCGGACAGAATAATCAGCCCCAGCATTTT.

The genes are TRBV6-1 and TRBJ2-6; weak D call: TRBD1 (6 bases). Germline V gene sequence: CDR1 MNHNS, CDR2 SASEGT. This CDR3 spans 15 amino acids. The V end lost 7 bases, the J end lost 2 bases, and 12 bases lay between the germline ends. The CDR3 nucleotides are TGTGCCAGCACCCGACAGGAGACTGGGGCCAACGTCCTGACTTTC. Protein: CASTRQETGANVLTF.

This clone was counted only a few times. The rearrangement uses TRBV5-4 and TRBJ1-4, with 11 positions matching TRBD1. CDR1 and CDR2 (germline): SGHNT, YYREEE (reference sequence). The CDR3 consists of 17 residues. After removal of 4 bases from V and 8 bases from J, the junction contained 13 bases not matched to a gene. Here the CDR3 reads CASSVAPGQGAGEKLFF. Here the CDR3 DNA reads TGTGCCAGCAGCGTAGCCCCTGGACAGGGGGCCGGGGAAAAACTGTTTTTT.

The J gene is TRBJ2-6, the V gene TRBV27; D unclear. Looked up from germline, CDR1 is MNHEY and CDR2 is SMNVEV (reference sequence). The CDR3 spans 16 residues. The V end lost 3 bases, the J end lost 2 bases, and 11 bases lay between the germline ends. The CDR3 is CASSLFAPTGANVLTF. The CDR3 DNA sequence: TGTGCCAGCAGTTTGTTCGCGCCGACTGGGGCCAACGTCCTGACTTTC.

The rearrangement joins TRBV10-3 to TRBJ2-5; D might be TRBD2 (7 bases). CDR3 length: 16 residues. Germline loops: CDR1 ENHRY, CDR2 SYGVKD. The ends were cut back, 0 bases at V and 5 bases at J, with 16 bases in the middle. CDR3 coding DNA: TGTGCCATCAGTGAGTCGCCGGGGGGCCAATCGGAGACCCAGTACTTC. It specifies CAISESPGGQSETQYF.

This chain connects TRBV27 to TRBJ2-4, with 7 positions matching TRBD2. The germline V gene encodes CDR1 MNHEY and CDR2 SMNVEV (reference sequence). This CDR3 is 15 amino acids long. With V trimmed by 1 base and J by 5 bases, 5 bases remained unmatched. CDR3 region: CASSLYGGVENIQYF. The CDR3 nucleotides read TGTGCCAGCAGTTTATATGGGGGGGTGGAAAACATTCAGTACTTC.

This sequence joins TRBV5-1 and TRBJ1-1, with D possibly matching TRBD1 (6 bases). The CDR3 is 13 residues long. Germline-derived CDR1 and CDR2 are SGHRS and YFSETQ. The ends were cut back, 3 bases at V and 1 base at J, with 7 bases in the middle. Here the CDR3 reads CASSSGQNTEAFF. CDR3 nucleotide sequence: TGCGCCAGCAGCTCGGGACAGAACACTGAAGCTTTCTTT.

The chain recombines TRBV5-4 with TRBJ2-7, with a possible D match to TRBD1 (6 bases). The germline V gene has CDR1 SGHNT and CDR2 YYREEE (reference sequence). CDR3 length equals 14 residues. V was pared by 1 base and J by 2 bases, with 10 bases between. The CDR3 loop reads CASSLPRQAYEQYF. For the CDR3, the DNA is TGTGCCAGCAGCTTGCCGAGACAGGCCTACGAGCAGTACTTC. The variable domain in full, with the rest retrieved from reference TRBV5-4 and TRBJ2-7, is ETGVTQSPTHLIKTRGQQVTLRCSSQSGHNTVSWYQQALGQGPQFIFQYYREEENGRGNFPPRFSGLQFPNYSSELNVNALELDDSALYLCASSLPRQAYEQYFGPGTRLTVT.

To note about this clone: An end of the junction differs from the germline gene, which may be a read error. The rearrangement links TRBV20-1 to TRBJ2-7, with unresolved D. Germline V lookup: CDR1 DFQATT, CDR2 SNEGSKA (reference sequence). This CDR3 comprises 11 residues. CDR3 sequence: CSASLSSEQYF. The CDR3 nucleotides are TGCAGTGCTTCCCTCTCCTCCGAGCAGTACTTC.

This clone was picked up a small number of times. This sequence joins TRBV11-3 and TRBJ2-4; the D gene is possibly TRBD1 (5 bases). This CDR3 comprises 16 residues. V was trimmed by 4 bases and J by 0 bases, leaving 13 bases between them. Looked up from germline, CDR1 is SGHNT and CDR2 is YENEEA. The CDR3 DNA follows: TGTGCCAGCAGCTGGGGCCCCCCGGGAGCCAAAAACATTCAGTACTTC. Translated, it gives CASSWGPPGAKNIQYF.

The J gene is TRBJ2-5, the V gene TRBV2; 14 bases align to TRBD2. Germline CDR1 reads SNHLY; CDR2 reads FYNNEI. Losses at the gene ends were 4 bases for V and 5 bases for J; bases not matched to a gene: 3. This CDR3 has 15 residues. The CDR3 loop is CASSGTSGGRETQYF. As DNA, the CDR3 is TGTGCCAGCAGTGGGACTAGCGGGGGGCGGGAGACCCAGTACTTC. Full variable domain (missing parts from reference TRBV2 and TRBJ2-5): EPEVTQTPSHQVTQMGQEVILRCVPISNHLYFYWYRQILGQKVEFLVSFYNNEISEKSEIFDDQFSVERPDGSNFTLKIRSTKLEDSAMYFCASSGTSGGRETQYFGPGTRLLVL.

To note about this clone: Other DNA sequences in the same sample also yield this CDR3. The chain links TRBV2 to TRBJ2-7; TRBD1 agrees at 7 bases. The germline V gene encodes CDR1 SNHLY and CDR2 FYNNEI. The length of the CDR3 is 12 residues. V was clipped by 6 bases and J by 3 bases; unmatched bases: 2. This CDR3 is CASRGDSYEQYF. The CDR3 nucleotides are TGTGCCAGCAGGGGGGACAGCTACGAGCAGTACTTC.

This chain uses TRBV13 with TRBJ2-7, with D possibly TRBD2 on 6 matching bases. Germline V gene sequence: CDR1 PRHDT, CDR2 FYEKMQ (reference sequence). The ends were cut back, 2 bases at V and 2 bases at J, with 13 bases in the middle. The CDR3 length is 15 residues. The CDR3 reads CASSLPGLPTYEQYF. The CDR3 region has the DNA TGTGCCAGCAGCTTACCGGGACTGCCCACCTACGAGCAGTACTTC.

This clone appeared a few times. This chain links TRBV2 with TRBJ2-5; 11 bases match TRBD2. The CDR3 is 16 amino acids. The V segment lost 8 bases and the J segment 5 bases; nucleotides outside the gene matches: 13. Per the germline V gene, CDR1 is SNHLY and CDR2 is FYNNEI. CDR3 sequence (DNA): TGTGCCAGCTGCGAGACTAGCGGGGCCTGGGGGGAGACCCAGTACTTC. The encoded protein is CASCETSGAWGETQYF.

This clone came up a few times. V usage is TRBV7-2 and J usage is TRBJ1-2, with D hard to call. The length of the CDR3 is 14 residues. The germline V gene has CDR1 SGHTA and CDR2 FQGNSA. V lost 2 bases and J lost 4, with 11 bases in between. CDR3 in amino acids: CASSLNPGSYGYTF. CDR3 nucleotides: TGTGCCAGCAGCTTAAATCCGGGATCCTATGGCTACACCTTC.

This clone was detected only a few times. The chain has TRBV5-1 and TRBJ2-7; the D gene is possibly TRBD1 (6 bases). Germline V gene sequence: CDR1 SGHRS, CDR2 YFSETQ. The CDR3 is 15 amino acids. Trimming removed 2 bases at V and 2 bases at J, with 14 bases between. The CDR3 reads CASSLQTGVTYEQYF. The CDR3 DNA follows: TGCGCCAGCAGCTTACAGACAGGAGTTACCTACGAGCAGTACTTC.